This T cell receptor beta chain was sequenced in a study of regulatory T cells in long-lasting Graves disease. Through Arm-PCR of CDR3 regions and iRepertoire HTBI primers, TCR beta libraries were built. MiXCR, run by TCRdb on the multiplex PCR reads, gives a single entry per CDR3 protein. The table lists about 470,000 distinct CDR3 sequences, around 20% of them singletons. Germline-derived CDR1 and CDR2 are GTSNPN and SVGIG (reference sequence). The CDR3 extends over 13 amino acids. V shed 2 bases and J 8 bases; nucleotides not matched to a gene: 4. This clonotype was picked up many times. Its antigen is as yet unknown. Overall study results and limits: Thyroid tissue went unexamined; only peripheral blood was analyzed. Persistent Graves' patients showed a TCR diversity that was lower than that of newly diagnosed ones. Repertoires from persistent disease leaned toward TRBV28, TRBJ1-2 and TRBJ2-5.

The sample's time point: persistent/refractory GD, antithyroid drugs over 5 years with positive TRAb. The authors made the TCR library using RNA they extracted from PBMCs. Patients all came to the study from an endocrinology department in Xi'an, China. This sequence originates from a female donor with Graves disease. Source: peripheral blood mononuclear cells (PBMCs), taken when the disease was refractory, from a patient treated with antithyroid drugs. V gene TRBV30 combines with J gene TRBJ1-4; 8 bases line up with TRBD1. CDR3 protein: CAWSTGGREKLFF. CDR3 bases: TGTGCCTGGAGTACAGGGGGTCGCGAAAAACTGTTTTTT.